Listed below are T cell receptor beta chains from one sample, sequenced in a study of spatial heterogeneity in lung cancer. TCRdb re-derived calls from the 5' RACE reads in MiXCR, one entry per CDR3 protein. The repertoire holds some 87,000 distinct CDR3 sequences, with around 9% as singletons. The sample was PBMCs, taken at surgery. The receptor set was obtained from a male donor with early-stage non-small cell lung cancer. Each CDR3 is given with its conserved first and last residue. Fields, in order: D gene, J gene, clone size, V gene, CDR3 protein. A D gene is named only where the DNA matches it firmly. Some rows have no size entry. The others give once, few or many, or a class for an expanded clone.

TRBD1 TRBJ2-1 many TRBV19 CASRSGGSYNEQFF
TRBD2 TRBJ2-1 many TRBV4-2 CASSQPAGGPTNEQFF
TRBD2 TRBJ2-5 NA TRBV4-2 CASSQVRLADFQETQYF
NA TRBJ2-7 many TRBV21-1 CASSTRQGYYEQYF
NA TRBJ2-2 few TRBV18 CASSPTRTENTGELFF
TRBD2 TRBJ2-1 few TRBV7-6 CASSLPTPLAGGSYNEQFF
TRBD1 TRBJ1-5 few TRBV25-1 CASSERTGDQPQHF
TRBD1 TRBJ1-2 few TRBV14 CASRLSTGGPRDGYTF
NA TRBJ1-6 many TRBV3-1 CASSQVGFGSPLHF
TRBD1 TRBJ1-5 many TRBV19 CASSMDQGAGQPQHF
NA TRBJ1-3 few TRBV7-2 CASSDRGASGNTIYF
NA TRBJ1-1 NA TRBV7-9 CASSPGDITEAFF
TRBD1 TRBJ1-5 NA TRBV7-9 CASSLWTGLHGNQPQHF
TRBD2 TRBJ2-3 NA TRBV30 CAWSATSGWADTQYF
TRBD2 TRBJ2-7 few TRBV7-8 CASSQGLADLYEQYF
TRBD2 TRBJ2-3 many TRBV11-2 CASSLVGGRTDTQYF
NA TRBJ1-1 few TRBV7-9 CASSYQGNTEAFF
NA TRBJ2-4 many TRBV6-2/TRBV6-3 CASSYETRGILAKNIQYF
NA TRBJ1-4 few TRBV20-1 CSASRGPLNEKLFF
TRBD2 TRBJ2-7 few TRBV5-4 CASSLQSGGNEQYF
NA TRBJ2-7 few TRBV28 CASRPGSTYEQYF
NA TRBJ2-3 NA TRBV29-1 CSFEGGDRRTDTQYF
NA TRBJ2-7 few TRBV2 CASSEGWDVSSYEQYF
NA TRBJ2-1 NA TRBV20-1 CSAGKSSYNEQFF
NA TRBJ2-7 many TRBV7-8 CASSLSEFSYEQYF
TRBD2 TRBJ2-7 few TRBV6-2/TRBV6-3 CASSYSSQLAGGSYEQYF
TRBD2 TRBJ2-1 many TRBV3-1 CASSRLAGFVNEQFF
NA TRBJ2-7 few TRBV6-2/TRBV6-3 CASGSFRREQYF
TRBD2 TRBJ2-1 few TRBV12-3/TRBV12-4 CASLGPGLAGLNEQFF
NA TRBJ2-1 few TRBV2 CASSGPAGEQFF
NA TRBJ2-2 many TRBV3-1 CASSQGVATGELFF
NA TRBJ2-7 many TRBV29-1 CSVEGAGYEQYF
TRBD2 TRBJ2-2 many TRBV28 CASSQTSVITGELFF
TRBD1 TRBJ2-3 few TRBV7-3 CASSSGQGADTQYF
TRBD2 TRBJ2-1 medium-sized TRBV20-1 CSAPSGGPQFF
NA TRBJ2-5 few TRBV11-2 CASSLDLGETQYF
TRBD1 TRBJ2-1 many TRBV6-5 CASYPPGGNEQFF
NA TRBJ2-3 few TRBV2 CASSEYGEDTQYF
NA TRBJ2-4 few TRBV20-1 CSARETGGAKNIQYF
NA TRBJ2-3 NA TRBV21-1 CASSPRRGSDTDTQYF
NA TRBJ2-5 NA TRBV20-1 CSARAPQFAETQYF
NA TRBJ2-6 many TRBV19 CASSIERPGANVLTF
NA TRBJ1-1 NA TRBV10-3 CAISEYGANTEAFF
TRBD2 TRBJ2-7 few TRBV9 CASSSRSGGAYEQYF
NA TRBJ2-7 NA TRBV6-1 CASSETAYRSYEQYF
NA TRBJ2-5 many TRBV9 CASSRSGEETQYF
TRBD1 TRBJ2-3 few TRBV7-2 CASSLAHRGSLDTQYF
TRBD1 TRBJ1-6 NA TRBV10-3 CAISEPTGNNSPLHF
TRBD2 TRBJ2-1 NA TRBV7-3 CASSREGLNNEQFF
TRBD1 TRBJ2-1 NA TRBV6-2/TRBV6-3 CASSWRRGPNEQFF
NA TRBJ2-3 many TRBV28 CASSHGHPSLTQYF
NA TRBJ2-1 NA TRBV11-2 CASSSGPGASEQFF
NA TRBJ1-1 many TRBV6-5 CASSQRTANTEAFF
TRBD2 TRBJ2-3 few TRBV5-4 CASSLGGRGADTQYF
TRBD1 TRBJ1-2 few TRBV5-1 CASSRDRYYGYTF